These 32 T cell receptor beta chains share one sample of origin, sequenced in a study of radiation and T cells in renal cell carcinoma. TCRdb's copy holds only in-frame clones and misses some; the assay was immunoSEQ multiplex PCR. The sample contains around 78,000 clones, around 89% of which appear only once. As for time point: blood 4 weeks post-SBRT, at nephrectomy. As to treatment: 15 Gy SBRT to primary tumor, nephrectomy 4 weeks later. Sequenced material: blood, taken from a patient whose treatment included radiotherapy and nephrectomy. All receptors derive from an older woman with renal cell carcinoma.

The chain joins TRBV5-4 to TRBJ2-5, with D possibly being TRBD1 (6 bases). Germline V gene data show CDR1 as SGHNT and CDR2 as YYREEE (reference sequence). Trimming cost V 4 bases and J 2 bases, with 9 bases left between them. This CDR3 has 13 residues. CDR3 nucleotide sequence: TGTGCCAGCAGCAATGGACAGCAAGAGACCCAGTACTTC. Amino acid sequence: CASSNGQQETQYF. Drawing the rest from reference TRBV5-4 and TRBJ2-5, the complete variable domain is ETGVTQSPTHLIKTRGQQVTLRCSSQSGHNTVSWYQQALGQGPQFIFQYYREEENGRGNFPPRFSGLQFPNYSSELNVNALELDDSALYLCASSNGQQETQYFGPGTRLLVL.

DNA for the CDR3: TGTGCCTGGAGTCCCCGGGCACGGCTAGCCAAAAACATTCAGTACTTC. This translates into CAWSPRARLAKNIQYF. The gene calls are TRBV30 and TRBJ2-4, with D hard to call. V was shortened by 2 bases and J by 0 bases, with 14 bases between the two germline ends. The CDR3 runs to 16 residues. The germline V gene has CDR1 GTSNPN and CDR2 SVGIG (reference sequence). The complete variable domain, with remaining parts taken from reference TRBV30 and TRBJ2-4, reads SQTIHQWPATLVQPVGSPLSLECTVEGTSNPNLYWYRQAAGRGLQLLFYSVGIGQISSEVPQNLSASRPQDRQFILSSKKLLLSDSGFYLCAWSPRARLAKNIQYFGAGTRLSVL.

The J gene is TRBJ2-7, the V gene TRBV7-9; D tentatively reads TRBD1 or TRBD2 (5 bases each). V lost 5 bases to trimming and J lost 6 bases, with 17 bases between them. The germline V gene encodes CDR1 SEHNR and CDR2 FQNEAQ (reference sequence). This CDR3 is 14 amino acids long. CDR3 bases: TGTGCCAGCAGCCCCCGGGACCCCTTAAGCGAGCAGTACTTC. Translating gives CASSPRDPLSEQYF.

The genes are TRBV9 and TRBJ2-3, with 8 positions matching TRBD2. CDR1 is SGDLS, CDR2 YYNGEE, per germline. CDR3 length: 15 residues. V was pared by 2 bases and J by 4 bases, with 6 bases of the junction left unmatched. CDR3 nucleotide sequence: TGTGCCAGCAGCGTTGAGACTAGCGAGGCAGATACGCAGTATTTT. The encoded protein is CASSVETSEADTQYF.

The chain employs TRBV7-9 and TRBJ2-3; D unclear. The CDR3 sequence is 15 residues long. From germline, CDR1 is SEHNR and CDR2 FQNEAQ (reference sequence). Trimming left V 4 bases short and J 0 bases short, with 11 bases between. Here the CDR3 reads CASSSQIPSTDTQYF. The CDR3 DNA reads TGTGCCAGCAGCTCACAGATTCCTAGCACAGATACGCAGTATTTT.

The table lists this clone with a few counts. The V gene is TRBV4-1, the J gene TRBJ2-7; TRBD1 might be the D (7 bases). In germline, CDR1 is MGHRA, CDR2 YSYEKL. V lost 0 bases and J 6 bases, leaving 9 bases between the germline ends. The CDR3 sequence is 13 residues long. The CDR3 DNA reads TGCGCCAGCAGCCAAGACCAGGGGGGCGAGCAGTACTTC. Its translation is CASSQDQGGEQYF.

The rearrangement links TRBV6-5 to TRBJ1-1, with D tentatively TRBD1 (5 bases). Trimming pared 8 bases from V and 4 bases from J, leaving 17 bases between. This CDR3 is built from 14 residues. In germline, CDR1 is MNHEY, CDR2 SVGAGI. The CDR3 loop reads CASFRDQRLTEAFF. The CDR3 DNA is TGTGCCAGCTTCCGGGACCAACGCCTCACTGAAGCTTTCTTT.

The rearrangement uses TRBV19 and TRBJ1-5; 7 nucleotides agree with TRBD1. Germline V gene lookup returns CDR1 LNHDA and CDR2 SQIVND (reference sequence). Trimming removed 7 bases from V and 7 bases from J; junction bases left unmatched: 13. The CDR3 length is 15 residues. This CDR3 reads CASTTTGRLAQPQHF. As DNA, the CDR3 is TGTGCCAGTACCACGACAGGGAGGTTAGCACAGCCCCAGCATTTT.

CDR3 bases: TGTGCCAGCAGCCTAACAGGGGCTAATTCACCCCTCCACTTT. Protein sequence: CASSLTGANSPLHF. The V call is TRBV5-6, the J call TRBJ1-6; 7 positions match TRBD1. Trimming at V came to 4 bases and at J to 6 bases, leaving 4 bases not matched to a gene. The CDR3 covers 14 residues. The germline CDR1 and CDR2 sequences are SGHDT and YYEEEE.

The rearrangement links TRBV19 to TRBJ1-5, with TRBD1 as a possible D gene (5 bases). Germline V gives CDR1 LNHDA, CDR2 SQIVND (reference sequence). The CDR3 is 15 amino acids. V was pared by 7 bases and J by 0 bases, with 13 bases between. In DNA form, the CDR3 reads TGTGCCAGTATGTCAGGGAGATATAGCAATCAGCCCCAGCATTTT. It codes for CASMSGRYSNQPQHF.

The chain uses TRBV5-1 and TRBJ2-2; weak D call: TRBD1 (7 bases). Germline V gene lookup returns CDR1 SGHRS and CDR2 YFSETQ. V lost 4 bases, J lost 0 bases, and 13 bases lay in between. The CDR3 contains 16 residues. For the CDR3, the DNA is TGCGCCAGCAGCGTCAGGGGGACTGCGAACACCGGGGAGCTGTTTTTT. Protein product: CASSVRGTANTGELFF.

The rearrangement links TRBV4-3 to TRBJ2-5; TRBD2 matches 7 bases. The CDR3 sequence is 15 residues long. Trimming removed 0 bases from V and 4 bases from J; junction bases left unmatched: 5. Germline CDR1 and CDR2: LGHNA and YSLEER. CDR3 region: CASSQDQGGGETQYF. CDR3 DNA: TGCGCCAGCAGCCAAGATCAGGGCGGGGGAGAGACCCAGTACTTC.

V and J are TRBV5-1 and TRBJ1-6, with 10 nucleotides matching TRBD1. Germline CDR1 and CDR2: SGHRS and YFSETQ. V lost 4 bases and J lost 7; bases outside the gene matches: 5. This CDR3 is built from 15 residues. DNA for the CDR3: TGCGCCAGCAGCGCCCGGACAGGGGGAAATTCACCCCTCCACTTT. Protein product: CASSARTGGNSPLHF.

The chain joins TRBV7-3 to TRBJ1-2; D call uncertain. The V and J ends lost 2 bases and 7 bases respectively, with 11 bases between them. Looked up from germline, CDR1 is SGHTA and CDR2 is FQGTGA. The CDR3 is made up of 13 amino acids. The DNA for the CDR3 is TGTGCCAGCAGCTTATCGGGTTTTGGTGGCTACACCTTC. This codes for CASSLSGFGGYTF.

The chain carries TRBV4-3 and TRBJ1-1; D is unresolved. With 1 base removed from V and 8 bases from J, the gap between germline ends came to 8 bases. Per germline, CDR1 LGHNA and CDR2 YSLEER. This CDR3 contains 12 residues. The CDR3, as DNA: TGCGCCAGCAGCCAAGGCGCGGGGGAAGCTTTCTTT. As protein: CASSQGAGEAFF.

The rearrangement joins TRBV5-4 to TRBJ1-1; no definite D call. The CDR3 covers 13 residues. Germline CDR1 and CDR2: SGHNT and YYREEE (reference sequence). The V end was cut by 6 bases, the J end by 2 bases, with 11 bases between. CDR3 DNA: TGTGCCAGCAACCCCCCCGGTAACACTGAAGCTTTCTTT. This encodes CASNPPGNTEAFF.

The chain couples TRBV4-1 to TRBJ1-2; D remains ambiguous. Germline-derived CDR1 and CDR2 are MGHRA and YSYEKL. The germline V and J ends were trimmed by 0 bases and 7 bases, with 15 bases remaining between them. There are 15 residues in the CDR3. The CDR3, as DNA: TGCGCCAGCAGCCAAGATCGAATAGAAGGAATTGGCTACACCTTC. Protein: CASSQDRIEGIGYTF.

This clone was found a few times. Other DNA sequences in this sample translate to the same CDR3. The gene calls are TRBV11-3 and TRBJ1-1; D possibly corresponds to TRBD1 (6 bases). Germline assignment: CDR1 SGHNT and CDR2 YENEEA. V shed 5 bases and J shed 2 bases, with 9 bases lying between them. The CDR3 consists of 13 residues. CDR3 nucleotides: TGTGCCAGCAGCCTAGGGGGTAACACTGAAGCTTTCTTT. Its protein is CASSLGGNTEAFF.

The V call is TRBV10-1, the J call TRBJ1-1, with a tentative D call TRBD1 (6 bases). Germline-derived CDR1 and CDR2 are WNHNN and SYGVQD (reference sequence). With 7 bases removed from V and 1 base from J, the gap between germline ends came to 22 bases. This CDR3 is 17 amino acids long. The CDR3 sequence is CASIRFRMDRQNTEAFF. The CDR3 DNA follows: TGCGCCAGCATCCGATTCCGAATGGACAGACAGAACACTGAAGCTTTCTTT.

The chain uses TRBV7-8 and TRBJ2-7; possibly TRBD2 for D (5 bases). The CDR3 loop spans 14 amino acids. V was shortened by 0 bases and J by 4 bases, with 10 bases between the two germline ends. Germline V lookup: CDR1 SGHVS, CDR2 FQNEAQ. CDR3 sequence: CASSLALSGYEQYF. CDR3 bases: TGTGCCAGCAGCTTAGCGCTTTCGGGATACGAGCAGTACTTC.

The V gene is TRBV29-1, the J gene TRBJ1-5; D possibly corresponds to TRBD1 (6 bases). Germline CDR1 is SQVTM and CDR2 is ANQGSEA. V was shortened by 4 bases and J by 2 bases, with 9 bases between the two germline ends. This CDR3 is built from 13 residues. The DNA for the CDR3 is TGCAGCGTTGTACCAGGGGGCAATCAGCCCCAGCATTTT. Its protein product is CSVVPGGNQPQHF. The full variable domain, in which reference TRBV29-1 and TRBJ1-5 provide the parts outside the CDR3, is SAVISQKPSRDICQRGTSLTIQCQVDSQVTMMFWYRQQPGQSLTLIATANQGSEATYESGFVIDKFPISRPNLTFSTLTVSNMSPEDSSIYLCSVVPGGNQPQHFGDGTRLSIL.

Turning to this clone: Within the sample, other DNA sequences also encode this same CDR3. This chain joins TRBV5-4 and TRBJ2-1; D could derive from TRBD1 or TRBD2 (5 bases each). The CDR3 totals 14 residues. Germline loops: CDR1 SGHNT, CDR2 YYREEE (reference sequence). V was pared by 4 bases and J by 1 base, with 9 bases between. CDR3: CASSLWGSYNEQFF. CDR3 DNA sequence: TGTGCCAGCAGCCTATGGGGGTCCTACAATGAGCAGTTCTTC. The full variable domain, rest sourced from reference TRBV5-4 and TRBJ2-1, is ETGVTQSPTHLIKTRGQQVTLRCSSQSGHNTVSWYQQALGQGPQFIFQYYREEENGRGNFPPRFSGLQFPNYSSELNVNALELDDSALYLCASSLWGSYNEQFFGPGTRLTVL.

The chain joins TRBV30 to TRBJ2-7; D is unclear. Per the germline V gene, CDR1 is GTSNPN and CDR2 is SVGIG (reference sequence). V was shortened by 0 bases and J by 2 bases, with 8 bases between the two germline ends. This CDR3 has 13 residues. CDR3 loop: CAWSVLQAYEQYF. The CDR3 DNA reads as TGTGCCTGGAGTGTGTTGCAAGCCTACGAGCAGTACTTC.

In nucleotides, the CDR3 is TGTGCCAGCCTTCGATACAGGGAAGGATCACCCCTCCACTTT. Protein: CASLRYREGSPLHF. The chain joins TRBV6-1 to TRBJ1-6; TRBD1 is a possible D gene (6 bases). The germline V gene has CDR1 MNHNS and CDR2 SASEGT. This CDR3 has 14 residues. Trimming cost V 8 bases and J 10 bases, with 18 bases left between them.

V usage is TRBV5-1 and J usage is TRBJ2-7; 8 nucleotides line up with TRBD2. The germline CDR1 and CDR2 sequences are SGHRS and YFSETQ. The CDR3 is 14 residues long. J gave up 4 bases and V 4 bases, and 7 bases lay outside the gene matches. The CDR3 nucleotides are TGCGCCAGCAGCGTCAGCGGGGGAAGGTACGAGCAGTACTTC. It codes for CASSVSGGRYEQYF.

The rearrangement uses TRBV5-1 and TRBJ1-3; D possibly corresponds to TRBD1 (6 bases). The V end was cut by 4 bases, the J end by 2 bases, with 13 bases between. The CDR3 spans 15 residues. In germline, CDR1 is SGHRS, CDR2 YFSETQ. Written as DNA, the CDR3 is TGCGCCAGCAGCATCACAGGGAGGCCTGGAAACACCATATATTTT. This encodes CASSITGRPGNTIYF.

The rearrangement joins TRBV19 to TRBJ2-6, with TRBD1 matching over 9 bases. Germline V gene data show CDR1 as LNHDA and CDR2 as SQIVND (reference sequence). Trimming took 1 base from V and 3 from J; bases not matched to a gene: 10. The CDR3 loop spans 19 amino acids. This CDR3 is CASSIGLGTGFGGANVLTF. Here the CDR3 DNA reads TGTGCCAGTAGTATAGGCCTGGGGACAGGGTTTGGTGGGGCCAACGTCCTGACTTTC.

V is TRBV7-6 and J is TRBJ2-5; D is unresolved. The V end lost 3 bases, the J end lost 3 bases, and 14 bases lay between the germline ends. Germline V lookup: CDR1 SGHVS, CDR2 FNYEAQ. The CDR3 is 15 residues long. CDR3 in amino acids: CASSLLQWYEETQYF. CDR3 nucleotides: TGTGCCAGCAGCTTGTTACAGTGGTATGAAGAGACCCAGTACTTC.

About this clone: A junction boundary mismatches the germline segment, possibly from a read error. This sequence joins TRBV11-2 and TRBJ1-2, with D tentatively TRBD1 (5 bases). This CDR3 is built from 14 residues. CDR1 and CDR2 (germline): SGHAT, FQNNGV. The CDR3 protein is CASSLLGFPGTEGF. CDR3 nucleotide sequence: TGTGCCAGCAGCTTATTAGGGTTCCCCGGGACTGAGGGTTTC.

This sequence joins TRBV15 and TRBJ2-7; D gene uncertain. The V end was cut by 0 bases, the J end by 2 bases, with 2 bases between. This CDR3 contains 12 residues. Germline V gives CDR1 LNHNV, CDR2 YYDKDF (reference sequence). CDR3 in DNA: TGTGCCACCAGCAGAGATACCTACGAGCAGTACTTC. Its translation is CATSRDTYEQYF.

The J gene is TRBJ2-7, the V gene TRBV7-2; weak D call: TRBD1 (6 bases). Germline CDR1 and CDR2: SGHTA and FQGNSA. V was shortened by 1 base and J by 0 bases, with 10 bases between the two germline ends. The CDR3 covers 15 residues. CDR3 region: CASSLVWGPSYEQYF. DNA of the CDR3: TGTGCCAGCAGCTTAGTGTGGGGGCCCTCCTACGAGCAGTACTTC.

The chain combines TRBV6-6 with TRBJ2-7, with D maybe TRBD1 (5 bases). Germline V gene lookup returns CDR1 MNHNY and CDR2 SVGAGI (reference sequence). V was shortened by 2 bases and J by 0 bases, with 11 bases between the two germline ends. The CDR3 consists of 15 residues. This CDR3 is CASSYETASSYEQYF. In DNA form, the CDR3 reads TGTGCCAGCAGTTACGAGACAGCCAGCTCCTACGAGCAGTACTTC.